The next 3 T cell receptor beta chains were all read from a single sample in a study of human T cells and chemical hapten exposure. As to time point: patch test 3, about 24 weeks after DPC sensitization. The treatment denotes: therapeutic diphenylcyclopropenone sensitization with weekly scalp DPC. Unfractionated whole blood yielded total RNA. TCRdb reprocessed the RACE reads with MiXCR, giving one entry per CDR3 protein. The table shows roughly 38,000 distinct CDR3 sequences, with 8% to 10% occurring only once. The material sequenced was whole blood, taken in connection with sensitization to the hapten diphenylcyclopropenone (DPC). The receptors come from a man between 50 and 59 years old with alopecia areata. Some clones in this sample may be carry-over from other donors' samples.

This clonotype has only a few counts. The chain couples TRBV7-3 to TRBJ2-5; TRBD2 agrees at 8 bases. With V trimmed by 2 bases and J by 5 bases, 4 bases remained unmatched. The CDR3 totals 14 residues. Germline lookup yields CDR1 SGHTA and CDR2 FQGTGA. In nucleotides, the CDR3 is TGTGCCAGCAGCTTAGCGGGAGGTCTGGAGACCCAGTACTTC. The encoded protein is CASSLAGGLETQYF.

The CDR3 spells CASSQELRGRGYTF. The CDR3 DNA reads as TGTGCCAGCAGCCAAGAGCTAAGGGGACGGGGCTACACCTTC. The gene calls are TRBV3-1 and TRBJ1-2; D is perhaps TRBD1 (5 bases). V was clipped by 0 bases and J by 8 bases, with 13 bases between them. The CDR3 has 14 amino acids. Germline values: CDR1 LGHDT, CDR2 YNNKEL (reference sequence).

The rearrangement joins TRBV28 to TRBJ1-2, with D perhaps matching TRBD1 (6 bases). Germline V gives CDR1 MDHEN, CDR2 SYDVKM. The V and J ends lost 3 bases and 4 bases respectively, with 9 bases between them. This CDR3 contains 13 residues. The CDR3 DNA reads TGTGCCAGCAGTTTCCAACAGGGCTATGGCTACACCTTC. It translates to CASSFQQGYGYTF.